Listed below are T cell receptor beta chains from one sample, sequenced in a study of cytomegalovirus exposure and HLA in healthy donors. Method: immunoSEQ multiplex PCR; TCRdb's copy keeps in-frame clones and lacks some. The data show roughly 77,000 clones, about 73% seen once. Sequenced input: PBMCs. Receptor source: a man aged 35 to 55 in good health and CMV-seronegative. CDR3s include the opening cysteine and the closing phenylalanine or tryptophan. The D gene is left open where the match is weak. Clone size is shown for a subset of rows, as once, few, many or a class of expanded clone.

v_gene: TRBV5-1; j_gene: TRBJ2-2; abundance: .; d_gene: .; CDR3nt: TGCGCCAGCAGGGCAGGGGTGGACACCGGGGAGCTGTTTTTT; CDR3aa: CASRAGVDTGELFF
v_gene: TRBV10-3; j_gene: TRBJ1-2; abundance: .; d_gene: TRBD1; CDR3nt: TGTGCCATCAGGCGGACAGGCTATGGCTACACCTTC; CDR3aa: CAIRRTGYGYTF
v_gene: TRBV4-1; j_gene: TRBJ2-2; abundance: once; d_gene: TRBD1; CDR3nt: TGCGCCAGCAGCCTCGCCGGGACAGGGGGCGAGGCCGGGGAGCTGTTTTTT; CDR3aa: CASSLAGTGGEAGELFF
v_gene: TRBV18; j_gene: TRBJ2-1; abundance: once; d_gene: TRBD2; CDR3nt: TGTGCCAGCTCGTCGGGACTAGCGGGAGGGACCTACAATGAGCAGTTCTTC; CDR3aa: CASSSGLAGGTYNEQFF
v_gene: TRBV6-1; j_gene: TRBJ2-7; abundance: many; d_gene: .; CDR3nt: TGTGCCAGCAGGGCAGAACCCTCGTCAGACTACGAGCAGTACTTC; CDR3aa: CASRAEPSSDYEQYF
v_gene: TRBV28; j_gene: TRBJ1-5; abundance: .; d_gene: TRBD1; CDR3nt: TGTGCCAGCAGTTTATCCGGGACAGAAAATCAGCCCCAGCATTTT; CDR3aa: CASSLSGTENQPQHF
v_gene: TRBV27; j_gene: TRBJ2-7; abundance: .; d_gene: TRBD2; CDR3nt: TGTGCCAGCAGTTTATGGGAGGGCACGGGTGTTGTGGAGCAGTACTTC; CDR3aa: CASSLWEGTGVVEQYF
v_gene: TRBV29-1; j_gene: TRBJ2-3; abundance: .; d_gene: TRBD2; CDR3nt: TGCAGCGTTGGGGGGGGTTCAGGAGATACGCAGTATTTT; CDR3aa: CSVGGGSGDTQYF
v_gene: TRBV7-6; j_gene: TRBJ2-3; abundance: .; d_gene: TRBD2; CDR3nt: TGTGCCAGCAGCCTCGGGACTAGCGGAGCCACAGATACGCAGTATTTT; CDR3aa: CASSLGTSGATDTQYF
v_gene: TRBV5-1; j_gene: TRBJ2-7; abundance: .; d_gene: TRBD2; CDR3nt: TGCGCCAGCAGCTTGGATGGACTAGCGGGCGAGCAGTACTTC; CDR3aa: CASSLDGLAGEQYF
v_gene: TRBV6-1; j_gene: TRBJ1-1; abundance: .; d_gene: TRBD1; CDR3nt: TGTGCCAGCAGCCCCGGCGGGACAGGGAACACTGAAGCTTTCTTT; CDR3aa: CASSPGGTGNTEAFF
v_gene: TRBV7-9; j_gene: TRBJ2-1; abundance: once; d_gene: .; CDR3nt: TGTGCCAGCAGCACGAGCGGGTGGATCAATGAGCAGTTCTTC; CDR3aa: CASSTSGWINEQFF
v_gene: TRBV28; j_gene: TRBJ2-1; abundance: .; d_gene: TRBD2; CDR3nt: TGTGCCAGCTTAGCGGGTCCTTACAATGAGCAGTTCTTC; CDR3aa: CASLAGPYNEQFF
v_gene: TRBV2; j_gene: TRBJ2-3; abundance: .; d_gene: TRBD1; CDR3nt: TGTGCCAGCACGACAGGGTTGGTGCGAGATACGCAGTATTTT; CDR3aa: CASTTGLVRDTQYF
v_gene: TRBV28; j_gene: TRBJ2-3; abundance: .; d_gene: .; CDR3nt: TGTGCCAGCAGTTTTAAAGTCGGGTTTGGAGCAGATACGCAGTATTTT; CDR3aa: CASSFKVGFGADTQYF
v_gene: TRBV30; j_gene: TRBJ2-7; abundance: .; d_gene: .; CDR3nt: TGTGCCTGGAGGATGAGGCGGTCCTACGAGCAGTACTTC; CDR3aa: CAWRMRRSYEQYF
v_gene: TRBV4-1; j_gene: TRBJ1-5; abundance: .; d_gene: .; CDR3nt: TGCGCCAGCAGCCAAGACGTACAGACACCCAGCAATCAGCCCCAGCATTTT; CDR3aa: CASSQDVQTPSNQPQHF
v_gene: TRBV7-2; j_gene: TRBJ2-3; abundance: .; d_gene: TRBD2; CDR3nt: TGTGCCAGCAGCAGACCCGGGGGGTCGGGGGGGGATACGCAGTATTTT; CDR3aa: CASSRPGGSGGDTQYF
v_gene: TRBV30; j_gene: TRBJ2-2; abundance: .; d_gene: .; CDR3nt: TGTGCCTGGAGTGTCCTAGTTCCCACCGGGGAGCTGTTTTTT; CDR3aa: CAWSVLVPTGELFF
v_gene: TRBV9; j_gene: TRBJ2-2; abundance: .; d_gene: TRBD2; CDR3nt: TGTGCCAGCAGCGGTGGGACTAGCGGGAGTTACGGGGAGCTGTTTTTT; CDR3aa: CASSGGTSGSYGELFF
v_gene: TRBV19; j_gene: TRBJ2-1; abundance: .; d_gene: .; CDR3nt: TGTGCCAGTAGTATGGGGGGTGAGCAGTTCTTC; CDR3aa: CASSMGGEQFF
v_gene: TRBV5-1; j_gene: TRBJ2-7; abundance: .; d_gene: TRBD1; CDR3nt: TGCGCCAGCAGAGGCCAGGGGGAATACGAGCAGTACTTC; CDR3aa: CASRGQGEYEQYF
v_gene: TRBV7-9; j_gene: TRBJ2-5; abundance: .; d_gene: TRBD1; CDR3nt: TGTGCCAGCAGGGACAGGGAAGAGACCCAGTACTTC; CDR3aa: CASRDREETQYF
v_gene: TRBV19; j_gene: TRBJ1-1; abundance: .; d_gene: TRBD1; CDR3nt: TGTGCCAGTAGTCCCTCCTTCGGGACAGGGGGCAAAGCTTTCTTT; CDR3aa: CASSPSFGTGGKAFF
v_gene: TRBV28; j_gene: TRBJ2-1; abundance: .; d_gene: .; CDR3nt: TGTGCCAGCAGTCCGGACTACTCCCGTGGCTCCTACAATGAGCAGTTCTTC; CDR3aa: CASSPDYSRGSYNEQFF
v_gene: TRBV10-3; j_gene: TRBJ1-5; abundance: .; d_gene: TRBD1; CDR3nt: TGTGCCATCAGTGAGGGAGGGGGCGGTCAGCCCCAGCATTTT; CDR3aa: CAISEGGGGQPQHF
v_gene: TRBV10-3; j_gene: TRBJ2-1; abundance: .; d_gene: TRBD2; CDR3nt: TGTGCCACACAAATCGGGACTAGTTACAATGAGCAGTTCTTC; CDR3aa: CATQIGTSYNEQFF
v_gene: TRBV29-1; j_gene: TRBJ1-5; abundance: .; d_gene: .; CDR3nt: TGCAGCGTTGAATGGGCGCGTGGTCAGCCCCAGCATTTT; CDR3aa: CSVEWARGQPQHF
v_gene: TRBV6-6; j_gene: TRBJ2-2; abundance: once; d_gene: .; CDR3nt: TGTGCCAGCACCCCCGGGGAATTCACGAACACCGGGGAGCTGTTTTTT; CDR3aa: CASTPGEFTNTGELFF
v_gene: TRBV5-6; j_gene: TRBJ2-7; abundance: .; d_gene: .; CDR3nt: TGTGCCAGCAGCTCGGCGGGCGGTGGGTACGAGCAGTACTTC; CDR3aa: CASSSAGGGYEQYF
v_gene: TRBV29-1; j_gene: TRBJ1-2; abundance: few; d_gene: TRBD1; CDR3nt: TGCAGCGTTGAATTGACAGGGTCTTATGGCTACACCTTC; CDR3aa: CSVELTGSYGYTF
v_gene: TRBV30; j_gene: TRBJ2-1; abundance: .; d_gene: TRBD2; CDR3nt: TGTGCCTGGAGCGGCGGGACTAGTCTAGGTGAGCAGTTCTTC; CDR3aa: CAWSGGTSLGEQFF
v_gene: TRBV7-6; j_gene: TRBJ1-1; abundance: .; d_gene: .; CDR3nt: TGTGCCAGCAGCTCTTTATTTACAGGGCTGAACACTGAAGCTTTCTTT; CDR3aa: CASSSLFTGLNTEAFF
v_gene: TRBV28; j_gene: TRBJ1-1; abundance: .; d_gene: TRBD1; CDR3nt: TGTGCCAGCAGTTTAACAGGGGGGAGAGCGACAGCTTTCTTT; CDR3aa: CASSLTGGRATAFF
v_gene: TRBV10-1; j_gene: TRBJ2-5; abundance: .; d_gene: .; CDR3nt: TGCGCCAGCAGTGAGTCGACGGCAGGGGCAGGGGAGACCCAGTACTTC; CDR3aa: CASSESTAGAGETQYF
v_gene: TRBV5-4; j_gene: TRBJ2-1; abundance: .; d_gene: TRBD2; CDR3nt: TGTGCCAGTAGCGGGAGGGTCGGCAATGAGCAGTTCTTC; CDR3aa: CASSGRVGNEQFF
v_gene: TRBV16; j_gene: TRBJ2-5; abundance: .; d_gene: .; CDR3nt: TGTGCCAGCAGCCAATCCCCCCGGGGGGAGACCCAGTACTTC; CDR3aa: CASSQSPRGETQYF
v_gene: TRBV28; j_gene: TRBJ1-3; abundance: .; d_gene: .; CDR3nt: TGTGCCAGCTCAGCCGCAGGGGTTGGAAACACCATATATTTT; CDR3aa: CASSAAGVGNTIYF
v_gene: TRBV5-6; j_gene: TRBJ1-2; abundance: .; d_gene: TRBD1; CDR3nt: TGTGCCAGCAGCCCCATACAACAGGGGGGCTATGGCTACACCTTC; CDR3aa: CASSPIQQGGYGYTF
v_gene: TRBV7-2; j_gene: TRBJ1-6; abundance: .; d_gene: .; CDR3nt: TGTGCCAGCAGACTCCCTGGCTCCTATAATTCACCCCTCCACTTT; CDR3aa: CASRLPGSYNSPLHF
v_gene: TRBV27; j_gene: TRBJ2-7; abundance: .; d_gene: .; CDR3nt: TGTGCCAGCAGCCAGGGGGGCGTTACCTCCTACGAGCAGTACTTC; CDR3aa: CASSQGGVTSYEQYF
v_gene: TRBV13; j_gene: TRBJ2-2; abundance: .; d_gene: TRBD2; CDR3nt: TGTGCCAGCAGCTTCAGGCTAGCGGGAGATCTTGGGAACACCGGGGAGCTGTTTTTT; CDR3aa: CASSFRLAGDLGNTGELFF
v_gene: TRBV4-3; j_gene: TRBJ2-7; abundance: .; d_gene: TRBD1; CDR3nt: TGCGCCAGCAGTCGTACCGGGACAGGGGTCTACGAGCAGTACTTC; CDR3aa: CASSRTGTGVYEQYF
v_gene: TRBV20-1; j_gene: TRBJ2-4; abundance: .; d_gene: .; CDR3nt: TGCAGTGCTAGAGATAAACTCATTCAGTACTTC; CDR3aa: CSARDKLIQYF
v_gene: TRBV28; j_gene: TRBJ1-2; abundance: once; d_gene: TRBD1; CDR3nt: TGTGCCAGCACCCGACAGGGAAAAGGCTATGGCTACACCTTC; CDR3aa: CASTRQGKGYGYTF
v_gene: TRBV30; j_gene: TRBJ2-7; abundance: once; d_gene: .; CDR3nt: TGTGCCTGGAGTGTGGCAGAAAATTCCTACGAGCAGTACTTC; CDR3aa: CAWSVAENSYEQYF
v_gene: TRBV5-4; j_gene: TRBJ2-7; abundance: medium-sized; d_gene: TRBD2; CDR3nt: TGTGCCAGCAGCCCGGGAGGGGGAAGGACCTACGAGCAGTACTTC; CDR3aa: CASSPGGGRTYEQYF
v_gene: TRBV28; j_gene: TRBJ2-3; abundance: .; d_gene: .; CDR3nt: TGTGCCAGCAACCTGGGGGCAGGGGTCACAGATACGCAGTATTTT; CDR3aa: CASNLGAGVTDTQYF
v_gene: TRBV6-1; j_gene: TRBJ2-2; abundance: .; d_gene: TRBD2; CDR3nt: TGTGCCAGCAGTGGATTAGCGGGCGAGCCCGGGGAGCTGTTTTTT; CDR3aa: CASSGLAGEPGELFF
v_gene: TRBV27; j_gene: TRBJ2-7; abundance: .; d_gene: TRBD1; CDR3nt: TGTGCCAGCAGTCCTACTGGCGGGACAGGGACCTACGAGCAGTACTTC; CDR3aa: CASSPTGGTGTYEQYF
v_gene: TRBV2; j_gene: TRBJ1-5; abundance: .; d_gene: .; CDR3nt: TGTGCCAGCCGTCAGGAGGGCGGGGGTTTTAATCAGCCCCAGCATTTT; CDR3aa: CASRQEGGGFNQPQHF